The source of this T cell receptor (beta chain) is a study of CD8 T cells in Susac syndrome. Reverse transcription of roughly 0.45 to 1 ug RNA was performed with random hexamers. TCRdb passed the immunoSEQ multiplex PCR reads through MiXCR, listing each CDR3 protein once. This sample has 250,000 to 300,000 distinct CDR3 sequences, with 85% found just once. Trimming pared 1 base from V and 0 bases from J, leaving 9 bases between. The germline CDR1 and CDR2 sequences are LGHNA and YSLEER. The CDR3 is made up of 15 amino acids. The chain joins TRBV4-3 to TRBJ1-2; D unresolved. The receptor comes from a human donor with multiple sclerosis. Sequences were obtained from CD8+ T cells from PBMCs. The CDR3, as DNA: TGCGCCAGCAGCCAAGGAGAAGGGCCTAACTATGGCTACACCTTC. It codes for CASSQGEGPNYGYTF.